This T cell receptor (beta chain) was sequenced during a study of radiation and T cells in renal cell carcinoma. Study-wide points: Pretreatment tumor biopsies were lacking, so baseline clonotypes are unknown. Top tumor clonotypes rose in blood 2 weeks post-radiation, then contracted.

Time point here: blood 2 weeks post-SBRT. Treatment given: 15 Gy SBRT to primary tumor, nephrectomy 4 weeks later. After SBRT, blood was collected at 2 and 4 weeks, plus baseline. On this clone itself: Its antigen is currently unknown.

Data came from immunoSEQ multiplex PCR; TCRdb stores just in-frame clones and leaves some out. The sample carries 100,000 to 150,000 clones, 88% recorded once. This TCR came from a woman aged 65 to 85 with renal cell carcinoma. The sample in question was blood, obtained from a patient whose treatment included radiotherapy and nephrectomy.

CDR3: CASSPTSGLTEQYF. The CDR3 nucleotides read TGTGCCAGCAGCCCGACTAGCGGCCTTACCGAGCAGTACTTC. The chain couples TRBV11-1 to TRBJ2-7; 9 nucleotides line up with TRBD2. Trimming removed 5 bases from V and 6 bases from J; junction bases left unmatched: 8. CDR3 length equals 14 residues. In germline, CDR1 is SGHAT, CDR2 FQDESV (reference sequence).